This TCR beta chain comes out of a study of blood T cell repertoires in COVID-19. CDR1 is LNHDA, CDR2 SQIVND, per germline (reference sequence). V lost 5 bases and J lost 6, with 20 bases in between. The CDR3 spans 16 residues. The data were produced by immunoSEQ multiplex PCR, yet TCRdb's version contains in-frame clones alone and is incomplete. The sample has under 250,000 clones, 86% seen once. Sequences were obtained from peripheral blood. This TCR was sampled from a man aged 55-75 years with acute or convalescent COVID-19. The V call is TRBV19, the J call TRBJ1-5; unclear D gene. The CDR3 DNA is TGTGCCAGTAGTCCCACCCACGACTTGGCTCGTCAGCCCCAGCATTTT. This gives the protein CASSPTHDLARQPQHF.